This entry lists 4 T cell receptor beta chains sequenced from one sample in a study of T cell clones after liver transplantation. The table came from immunoSEQ multiplex PCR; TCRdb's copy has only in-frame clones and leaves some out. The sample lists around 19,000 clones, approximately 84% occurring once. The sample in question was CD8+ T cells from blood, obtained 54 months after liver transplant. Receptor source: a human patient who received a liver transplant. Some T cells may be supplied by the graft donor.

The chain links TRBV25-1 to TRBJ2-2; 12 bases line up with TRBD1. CDR1 and CDR2 from the germline V gene are MGHDK and SYGVNS. This CDR3 spans 16 amino acids. The V and J ends lost 4 bases and 4 bases, in that order; junction bases with no gene match: 4. In nucleotides, the CDR3 is TGTGCCAGCAGTGGGTGGGACAGGGGGCTCACCGGGGAGCTGTTTTTT. This encodes CASSGWDRGLTGELFF.

The V gene is TRBV28, the J gene TRBJ2-5; D is undetermined. Trimming removed 8 bases from V and 2 bases from J, with 18 bases in between. Germline loops: CDR1 MDHEN, CDR2 SYDVKM. The CDR3 consists of 15 residues. The CDR3 bases are TGTGCCAGCCTTAACGTCCGGGCAAATCAAGAGACCCAGTACTTC. Translated, it gives CASLNVRANQETQYF.

This chain joins TRBV6-5 and TRBJ1-1, with a possible D match to TRBD1 (5 bases). Trimming stripped 0 bases from V and 0 bases from J, with 5 bases between. Per the germline V gene, CDR1 is MNHEY and CDR2 is SVGAGI. This CDR3 has 14 amino acids. The CDR3 bases are TGTGCCAGCAGTTACTCAGGGGTGAACACTGAAGCTTTCTTT. Translating it yields CASSYSGVNTEAFF.

The chain uses TRBV5-4 and TRBJ2-2; 10 bases fit TRBD1. The CDR3 totals 15 residues. The trim removed 1 base at V and 4 bases at J, leaving 1 base unmatched. The germline gives CDR1 SGHNT, CDR2 YYREEE (reference sequence). The CDR3 is CASSLWDRGTGELFF. The CDR3 DNA reads TGTGCCAGCAGCTTGTGGGACAGGGGCACCGGGGAGCTGTTTTTT. The full variable domain, with the rest looked up from reference TRBV5-4 and TRBJ2-2, is ETGVTQSPTHLIKTRGQQVTLRCSSQSGHNTVSWYQQALGQGPQFIFQYYREEENGRGNFPPRFSGLQFPNYSSELNVNALELDDSALYLCASSLWDRGTGELFFGEGSRLTVL.